This T cell receptor beta chain was recorded in a study of T cell repertoires in cytomegalovirus infection. Background on the study: The public TCR beta signatures pointed to both CMV infection and matching HLA type. Overall study findings and caveats: It was HLA-C-restricted CMV-specific TCR beta clonotypes that dominated the response ex vivo. Cumulative public TCR beta family frequency identified CMV carriers with the relevant HLA.

On this clonotype itself: Its antigen is currently unknown.

The CDR3 length is 15 residues. V was trimmed by 2 bases and J by 6 bases, leaving 16 bases between them. Germline V gene sequence: CDR1 MNHEY, CDR2 SVGAGI. From the reads, TCRdb called clonotypes with MiXCR, one entry per CDR3 protein. The profile covers some 940,000 distinct CDR3 sequences, with approximately 31% appearing a single time and 13% taken by the ten largest. The input for sequencing was cultured CD8+ T cells from PBMCs, taken from culture after CMV antigen stimulation. The clonotype originates from a human donor in good health (CMV status not recorded). Some clones in this sample may be carry-over from other donors' samples. The V call is TRBV6-5, the J call TRBJ1-1; no reliable D call. CDR3 sequence: CASSYGKGLYPEAFF. The CDR3 bases are TGTGCCAGCAGTTACGGGAAAGGGCTTTACCCTGAAGCTTTCTTT.